This T cell receptor beta chain was recorded in a study of post-analysis software for immune sequencing data. This clonotype occurred a few times. Its matching antigen is unknown. Whole-study findings and limits: People with multiple sclerosis had a significantly lower normalized Chao1 diversity than controls did. Relative to controls, patients had five TRBV segments at higher frequency, with TRBV5-6, TRBV5-1 and TRBV20-1 among these. Under F measure analysis, samples from one preparation batch co-clustered strongly.

The CDR3 has 13 residues. The germline gives CDR1 SGHAT, CDR2 FQNNGV. Trimming took off 0 bases at V and 1 base at J, with 3 bases between the two ends. The library was made from cDNA and included unique molecular identifiers. The authors obtained some 500,000 cDNA molecules from around 0.96 to 9.9 million T cells. Via MiXCR, TCRdb re-called the PCR reads, giving one row per CDR3 protein. The profile covers approximately 150,000 distinct CDR3 sequences, with about 32% appearing a single time and roughly 1.6% taken by the ten largest. This sequence joins TRBV11-2 and TRBJ1-1; D gene uncertain. This sequence was found in a girl aged 5 to 17 with multiple sclerosis. The sequenced sample consisted of blood. The CDR3 reads CASSLDKNTEAFF. The CDR3 nucleotides are TGTGCCAGCAGCTTAGATAAGAACACTGAAGCTTTCTTT.